This is a list of T cell receptor beta chains from one sample in a study. MiXCR, applied by TCRdb to the 5' RACE reads, yields one record per CDR3 protein. The data contain fewer than 8,500 distinct CDR3 sequences, less than 40% of them seen just once; the ten biggest clones take up under 7.5%. The sequenced sample was tumor-infiltrating memory CD4+ T cells sorted from the breast tumor. These receptors were taken from a female donor with breast cancer. The CDR3 runs from the conserved cysteine through the conserved F or W. A D gene is named only where the DNA matches it firmly. Clone size, where shown, is once, few, many, or a class for clones that have expanded.

size	D	J	V	CDR3	DNA
few	-	TRBJ2-1	TRBV20-1	CSAQDPLSYNEQFF	TGCAGTGCCCAGGACCCCTTGAGCTACAATGAGCAGTTCTTC
-	-	TRBJ1-1	TRBV4-2	CASSQDFMAYTEAFF	TGTGCCAGCAGCCAAGATTTCATGGCTTACACTGAAGCTTTCTTT
-	TRBD2	TRBJ2-1	TRBV29-1	CSVETSGGPFLYNEQFF	TGCAGCGTTGAGACTAGCGGGGGCCCCTTTTTGTACAATGAGCAGTTCTTC
many	TRBD2	TRBJ2-1	TRBV4-1	CASSPIIETSSSYNEQFF	TGCGCCAGCAGCCCAATCATAGAGACTAGCAGCTCCTACAATGAGCAGTTCTTC
medium-sized	-	TRBJ2-1	TRBV19	CASSSNRVRNEQFF	TGTGCCAGTAGTAGTAACAGGGTTCGCAATGAGCAGTTCTTC
many	-	TRBJ1-4	TRBV6-1	CARIWRIEKLFF	TGTGCCAGGATTTGGCGTATTGAAAAACTGTTTTTT
-	TRBD1	TRBJ2-1	TRBV6-6	CASSYTRDSVSYNEQFF	TGTGCCAGCAGTTACACCCGGGACAGTGTATCCTACAATGAGCAGTTCTTC
-	-	TRBJ1-6	TRBV7-2	CASTCAGVLSSPLHF	TGTGCCAGCACCTGCGCAGGAGTGCTTTCCTCACCCCTCCACTTT
medium-sized	-	TRBJ2-1	TRBV7-9	CASSLDQGHNEQFF	TGTGCCAGCAGCTTAGATCAGGGGCACAATGAGCAGTTCTTC
-	-	TRBJ2-2	TRBV18	CASSPEVRNTGELFF	TGTGCCAGCTCACCGGAAGTCCGGAACACCGGGGAGCTGTTTTTT